This TCR beta chain is drawn from a study of CD8+ T cells in alopecia areata. Study-wide context: Tofacitinib exposure lasted 6 to 18 months, followed by 6 months off drug. The percentage of affected scalp area served as the score of severity for treated patients. Study outcomes and limitations: Normal skin's resident alphabeta T cells are sequenced alongside lesional scalp T cells. Lesional scalp exceeded normal scalp in clonality, especially in alopecia totalis/universalis.

From germline, CDR1 is SGHAT and CDR2 FQNNGV. The J segment lost 5 bases and the V segment lost 0 bases, leaving 10 bases of the junction unmatched. This CDR3 is 18 amino acids long. The treatment was: oral pan-JAK inhibitor, 5-10 mg twice daily. RNA was extracted and reverse transcribed into cDNA as the sequencing template. Assay used: immunoSEQ multiplex PCR; TCRdb lists only in-frame clones, some missing. The data contain fewer than 110,000 clones, around 83% of them singletons. As to this clone: Its antigen remains unidentified.

This chain links TRBV11-2 with TRBJ2-1; 10 bases match TRBD1. The TCR originated in a human donor with alopecia areata. The starting material was CD8+ T cells sorted from blood, obtained at week 24, from a patient treated with tofacitinib. The CDR3 DNA follows: TGTGCCAGCAGCTTAGATGCTTGGGGGACAGGGGCCCACAATGAGCAGTTCTTC. It translates to CASSLDAWGTGAHNEQFF.